Shown below are 2 T cell receptor beta chains from a single sample sequenced in a study of CD8+CD57+ T cells in acquired aplastic anemia. Individuals selected for sequencing had exhibited CD8+CD57+ cell expansion on flow cytometry. Using genomic DNA as the template, TCR beta VDJ and CDR3 profiling was carried out. Using its own MiXCR run on the reads, TCRdb lists one record per CDR3 protein. There are approximately 80,000 distinct CDR3 sequences in the sample; approximately 70% occur only once, and about 82% lies in the top ten. The material sequenced was sorted CD4+, CD8+, or CD8+CD57+ T cells (not recorded which) from PBMCs. These receptor sequences come from a human donor with aplastic anemia.

The sample holds one count of this clonotype. The chain couples TRBV10-3 to TRBJ2-7, with 8 nucleotides matching TRBD2. The germline gives CDR1 ENHRY, CDR2 SYGVKD. The CDR3 sequence is 14 residues long. V lost 8 bases to trimming and J lost 3 bases; unmatched junction nucleotides: 9. CDR3 residues: CAIRTELADYEQYF. The CDR3 region has the DNA TGTGCCATCCGAACGGAACTAGCGGACTACGAGCAGTACTTC.

There are many counts of this clonotype. V usage is TRBV6-2 or TRBV6-3 and J usage is TRBJ2-7, with a tentative D call TRBD2 (6 bases). Per germline, CDR1 MNHEY and CDR2 SVGEGT. V lost 6 bases, J lost 3 bases, and 12 bases lay in between. This CDR3 spans 13 amino acids. As DNA, the CDR3 is TGTGCCAGCAGAACGGGACTGGACTACGAGCAGTACTTC. Translated: CASRTGLDYEQYF.